These 20 T cell receptor beta chains were all obtained from the same sample, sequenced in a study of blood T cells in healthy people across ages. A sample-barcoded 5' primer and a J-beta primer mix were used in a second PCR of roughly 6 to 12 cycles. TCRdb fed the 5' RACE reads into MiXCR, producing one record per CDR3 protein. This sample has about 1,500,000 distinct CDR3 sequences, with 42% found just once. The material sequenced was blood. These receptors were collected from a woman aged 18-35 years in good health.

The chain employs TRBV7-9 and TRBJ1-3; D ambiguous. V was cut by 0 bases and J by 0 bases, with 9 bases left in between. Germline V gene data show CDR1 as SEHNR and CDR2 as FQNEAQ (reference sequence). There are 16 residues in the CDR3. CDR3 amino acids: CASSLAPTLSGNTIYF. In nucleotides, the CDR3 is TGTGCCAGCAGCTTAGCTCCGACCCTCTCTGGAAACACCATATATTTT.

This clonotype was picked up a small number of times. This chain joins TRBV20-1 and TRBJ2-3, with a weak D call TRBD2 (6 bases). Deletions cut 0 bases from V and 5 bases from J, with 12 bases between. Germline CDR1 reads DFQATT; CDR2 reads SNEGSKA (reference sequence). The CDR3 length is 14 residues. DNA of the CDR3: TGCAGTGCTAGAGAAATTGGAGGGAGAGATACGCAGTATTTT. The encoded protein is CSAREIGGRDTQYF.

The chain is built from TRBV3-1 and TRBJ1-2, with D unclear. Trimming took 0 bases from V and 5 from J, leaving 7 bases between them. Germline V gives CDR1 LGHDT, CDR2 YNNKEL (reference sequence). The CDR3 sequence is 13 residues long. CDR3 sequence: CASSQERLYGYTF. CDR3 coding DNA: TGTGCCAGCAGCCAAGAACGGTTATATGGCTACACCTTC.

The chain employs TRBV6-1 and TRBJ1-5; D gene unclear. V was pared by 6 bases and J by 4 bases, with 10 bases between. The CDR3 length is 13 residues. Germline CDR1 and CDR2: MNHNS and SASEGT. This CDR3 is CASRGSQNQPQHF. In DNA, the CDR3 is TGTGCCAGCAGGGGCTCCCAAAATCAGCCCCAGCATTTT.

This clonotype was seen more than once but under ten times. The V call is TRBV9, the J call TRBJ2-2; D is tentatively TRBD1 or TRBD2 (6 bases each). Germline V gene lookup returns CDR1 SGDLS and CDR2 YYNGEE. The CDR3 contains 15 residues. The ends were cut back, 3 bases at V and 5 bases at J, with 14 bases in the middle. In DNA form, the CDR3 reads TGTGCCAGCAGCGCCCACAGGGCGGGGACCGGGGAGCTGTTTTTT. It encodes CASSAHRAGTGELFF.

Concerning this clonotype: Sequence at one end of the junction differs from germline and may be a read error. V usage is TRBV7-7 and J usage is TRBJ1-2; a weak D match, TRBD1 (5 bases). Looked up from germline, CDR1 is SSHAT and CDR2 is FNYEAQ (reference sequence). The length of the CDR3 is 18 residues. CDR3: CASSLYGTASGLSHGYTF. CDR3 nucleotide sequence: TGTGCTAGCAGCTTATACGGGACGGCGAGCGGGTTGTCGCATGGCTACACCTTC.

This clonotype came up a few times. The chain has TRBV6-1 and TRBJ1-2; D not certain. There are 14 residues in the CDR3. V was clipped by 2 bases and J by 2 bases, with 9 bases between them. The germline gives CDR1 MNHNS, CDR2 SASEGT. In DNA form, the CDR3 reads TGTGCCAGCAGTGAATGGGCTAAGAACTATGGCTACACCTTC. Its protein is CASSEWAKNYGYTF.

This clonotype was detected only once. V and J are TRBV9 and TRBJ2-7; D is unresolved. Trimming removed 0 bases from V and 3 bases from J, with 10 bases in between. The CDR3 contains 14 residues. Germline loops: CDR1 SGDLS, CDR2 YYNGEE. The CDR3 DNA sequence: TGTGCCAGCAGCGTAGCCGTGGGCGGCTACGAGCAGTACTTC. This codes for CASSVAVGGYEQYF.

V usage is TRBV3-1 and J usage is TRBJ1-2; the D gene is possibly TRBD1 (6 bases). Germline CDR1 LGHDT, CDR2 YNNKEL (reference sequence). This CDR3 is built from 15 residues. Deletions cut 4 bases from V and 8 bases from J, with 20 bases between. The CDR3 loop reads CASSPSGRGARGYTF. CDR3 nucleotides: TGTGCCAGCAGCCCCAGCGGCCGGGGGGCGCGCGGCTACACCTTC.

This rearrangement joins TRBV9 to TRBJ2-4; 16 bases align to TRBD2. In germline, CDR1 is SGDLS, CDR2 YYNGEE. The CDR3 is 21 residues long. J lost 0 bases, V lost 0 bases, and 9 bases had no gene match. The CDR3 reads CASSVDGTSGRERIAKNIQYF. The CDR3, as DNA: TGTGCCAGCAGCGTAGATGGGACTAGCGGGAGGGAACGAATAGCCAAAAACATTCAGTACTTC.

CDR3 residues: CASRLVITDTQYF. The CDR3 DNA follows: TGTGCCAGCAGACTAGTAATAACAGATACGCAGTATTTT. This chain connects TRBV2 to TRBJ2-3; a possible D gene is TRBD2 (5 bases). The germline V gene has CDR1 SNHLY and CDR2 FYNNEI. The CDR3 extends over 13 amino acids. The germline V and J ends were trimmed by 6 bases and 3 bases, with 10 bases remaining between them.

In regard to this clonotype: A much larger clone lies a single base off, so this may be a read error. V usage is TRBV7-9 and J usage is TRBJ2-3; D possibly corresponds to TRBD1 (6 bases). Germline V gene lookup returns CDR1 SEHNR and CDR2 FQNEAQ (reference sequence). The CDR3 consists of 13 residues. The CDR3 loop is CTSSPQGPDTQYF. Written as DNA, the CDR3 is TGTACCAGCAGCCCGCAGGGGCCAGATACGCAGTATTTT.

This clonotype was recorded a few times. The junction differs from germline at one of its ends, possibly a read error. This chain joins TRBV27 and TRBJ2-1; a weak D match, TRBD1 (6 bases). The length of the CDR3 is 15 residues. CDR1 is MNHEY and CDR2 is SMNVEV in the germline V gene (reference sequence). The CDR3 DNA follows: TGTGCCAGCAATTTAAACAGGGTCCCCGTCGGTGAGCAGTTCTTC. This encodes CASNLNRVPVGEQFF.

This sequence joins TRBV28 and TRBJ2-1; no firm D call. The ends were cut back, 3 bases at V and 10 bases at J, with 7 bases in the middle. Per germline, CDR1 MDHEN and CDR2 SYDVKM. The CDR3 sequence is 11 residues long. CDR3 bases: TGTGCCAGCAGTTTTTCGCGGGAGCAGTTCTTC. It yields the protein CASSFSREQFF.

This clonotype was seen more than once but under ten times. This chain joins TRBV6-1 and TRBJ1-2, with TRBD1 as a possible D gene (6 bases). The germline gives CDR1 MNHNS, CDR2 SASEGT. The CDR3 totals 14 residues. V lost 2 bases and J 8 bases, leaving 15 bases between the germline ends. The CDR3 nucleotides are TGTGCCAGCAGTGAAAAACAGGGAGGAGGGGGCTACACCTTC. Amino acid sequence: CASSEKQGGGGYTF.

The genes are TRBV5-1 and TRBJ1-2; 8 bases line up with TRBD1. Germline V gene sequence: CDR1 SGHRS, CDR2 YFSETQ. V lost 2 bases and J lost 3; bases outside the gene matches: 9. This CDR3 has 16 amino acids. The CDR3 loop reads CASSFKAQGAYYGYTF. The CDR3 nucleotides read TGCGCCAGCAGCTTTAAAGCTCAGGGGGCGTACTATGGCTACACCTTC.

This clonotype appeared a few times. The V and J genes are TRBV20-1 and TRBJ1-4; 8 nucleotides line up with TRBD1. CDR3 length: 17 amino acids. Germline V gene sequence: CDR1 DFQATT, CDR2 SNEGSKA (reference sequence). V lost 3 bases and J lost 0; bases outside the gene matches: 9. CDR3 nucleotides: TGCAGTGCTAGGGACGGACAGGGAACTTCAACTAATGAAAAACTGTTTTTT. This sequence encodes CSARDGQGTSTNEKLFF.

The chain recombines TRBV3-1 with TRBJ2-1; 11 bases fit TRBD2. J was trimmed by 10 bases and V by 5 bases; bases with no gene match: 10. The V gene's germline CDR1 is LGHDT and CDR2 YNNKEL (reference sequence). CDR3 length equals 15 residues. CDR3: CASSGGTSGTKEQFF. The CDR3 DNA reads TGTGCCAGCAGCGGGGGGACTAGCGGAACAAAGGAGCAGTTCTTC.

This clonotype was picked up one time. The chain combines TRBV14 with TRBJ2-1; possibly TRBD2 for D (5 bases). This CDR3 spans 17 amino acids. The germline V gene has CDR1 SGHDN and CDR2 FVKESK. V gave up 0 bases and J gave up 1 base, with 13 bases separating them. The CDR3 loop reads CASSQDHGVPSYNEQFF. CDR3 sequence (DNA): TGTGCCAGCAGCCAAGATCACGGGGTACCTTCCTACAATGAGCAGTTCTTC.

The chain has TRBV7-9 and TRBJ2-7, with 10 nucleotides matching TRBD2. J gave up 2 bases and V 10 bases, and 8 bases lay outside the gene matches. The CDR3 is 14 residues long. Germline V lookup: CDR1 SEHNR, CDR2 FQNEAQ (reference sequence). CDR3 nucleotides: TGTGCCACCCGAGGGACTAGCGAAGCCTACGAGCAGTACTTC. This translates into CATRGTSEAYEQYF. Complete variable domain (other parts from reference TRBV7-9 and TRBJ2-7): DTGVSQNPRHKITKRGQNVTFRCDPISEHNRLYWYRQTLGQGPEFLTYFQNEAQLEKSRLLSDRFSAERPKGSFSTLEIQRTEQGDSAMYLCATRGTSEAYEQYFGPGTRLTVT.